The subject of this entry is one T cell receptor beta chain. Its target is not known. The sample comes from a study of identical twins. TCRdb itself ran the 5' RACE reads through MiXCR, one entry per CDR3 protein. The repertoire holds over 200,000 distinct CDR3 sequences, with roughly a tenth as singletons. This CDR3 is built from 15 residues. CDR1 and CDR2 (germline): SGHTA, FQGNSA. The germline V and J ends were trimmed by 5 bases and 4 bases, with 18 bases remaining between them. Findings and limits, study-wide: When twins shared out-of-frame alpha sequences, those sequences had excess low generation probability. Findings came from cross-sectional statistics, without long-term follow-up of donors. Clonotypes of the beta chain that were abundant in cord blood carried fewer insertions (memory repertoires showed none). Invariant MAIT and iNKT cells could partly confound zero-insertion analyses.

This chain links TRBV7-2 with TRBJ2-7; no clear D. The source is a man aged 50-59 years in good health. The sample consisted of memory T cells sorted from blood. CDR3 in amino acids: CASSPISTSTYEQYF. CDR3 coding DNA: TGTGCCAGCAGCCCAATTAGTACTTCTACTTACGAGCAGTACTTC.